Presented here are 23 T cell receptor beta chains from one specimen sequenced in a study of human T cells and chemical hapten exposure. TCRdb redid the calling of the RACE reads with MiXCR, one entry per CDR3 protein. The table shows fewer than 400,000 distinct CDR3 sequences, with about 7% occurring only once. Stated time point: patch test 1, 2 weeks after DPC sensitization. Treatment described: therapeutic diphenylcyclopropenone sensitization with weekly scalp DPC. This specimen consisted of whole blood, obtained in connection with sensitization to the hapten diphenylcyclopropenone (DPC). The receptors come from a woman between 18 and 30 years old with alopecia areata. Some clones in this sample may be carry-over from other donors' samples.

Only a few counts were recorded for this clonotype. The chain combines TRBV18 with TRBJ2-7, with D possibly being TRBD1 or TRBD2 (5 bases each). The CDR3 runs 14 residues. Between the trimmed V and J ends, which lost 6 bases and 5 bases, there was a span of 17 bases. The germline V gene has CDR1 KGHSH and CDR2 LQKENI. CDR3 sequence reads: CASSYRSGADEQYF. CDR3 coding DNA: TGTGCCAGCTCCTACCGGTCCGGGGCGGACGAGCAGTACTTC.

This clonotype has a handful of counts. This chain joins TRBV5-6 and TRBJ2-3, with 8 bases aligning to TRBD1. This CDR3 comprises 15 residues. After removal of 4 bases from V and 3 bases from J, the junction contained 7 bases not matched to a gene. Germline CDR1 is SGHDT and CDR2 is YYEEEE. The CDR3 DNA follows: TGTGCCAGCAGCCAGGACAGGGTTCGTACAGATACGCAGTATTTT. This gives the protein CASSQDRVRTDTQYF.

In its sample, this clonotype was seen a few times. This chain uses TRBV6-6 with TRBJ2-3, with a weak D call TRBD2 (6 bases). CDR3 length: 16 amino acids. The germline V and J ends were trimmed by 6 bases and 1 base, with 17 bases remaining between them. The germline CDR1 and CDR2 sequences are MNHNY and SVGAGI (reference sequence). Here the CDR3 DNA reads TGTGCCAGCAGCCCCGGGTCGGGAGATGGCACAGATACGCAGTATTTT. Translating it yields CASSPGSGDGTDTQYF.

This clonotype was found a few times. The chain carries TRBV6-6 and TRBJ2-5; no clear D. From germline, CDR1 is MNHNY and CDR2 SVGAGI (reference sequence). There are 16 residues in the CDR3. V was trimmed by 7 bases and J by 1 base, leaving 19 bases between them. Written as DNA, the CDR3 is TGTGCCAGCACCATGAGCCGTCAAGTTTCCCAAGAGACCCAGTACTTC. It yields the protein CASTMSRQVSQETQYF.

This clonotype was observed a handful of times. This chain uses TRBV2 with TRBJ2-3; tentatively, D is TRBD1 (6 bases). This CDR3 is built from 17 residues. Trimming left V 7 bases short and J 0 bases short, with 20 bases between. Germline V lookup: CDR1 SNHLY, CDR2 FYNNEI. The CDR3 sequence: CASTPGQGGTSTDTQYF. The CDR3 region has the DNA TGTGCCAGCACCCCGGGACAAGGAGGAACTAGCACAGATACGCAGTATTTT.

This clonotype occurred a few times. CDR3 in amino acids: CSARTNTGGNQPQHF. The CDR3 region has the DNA TGCAGTGCTAGAACCAACACAGGGGGCAATCAGCCCCAGCATTTT. The chain combines TRBV20-1 with TRBJ1-5; 7 nucleotides align to TRBD1. The CDR3 runs 15 residues. CDR1 is DFQATT, CDR2 SNEGSKA, per germline (reference sequence). Trimming at V came to 2 bases and at J to 2 bases, leaving 6 bases not matched to a gene.

There are many counts of this clonotype. The V call is TRBV3-1, the J call TRBJ2-1, with D perhaps TRBD2 (6 bases). The length of the CDR3 is 15 residues. CDR1 and CDR2 from the germline V gene are LGHDT and YNNKEL (reference sequence). V dropped 1 base and J dropped 6 bases, with 13 bases sitting between them. Here the CDR3 DNA reads TGTGCCAGCAGCCAAGTGGCGGGAAGGGGCAATGAGCAGTTCTTC. Translation: CASSQVAGRGNEQFF.

At least ten counts were recorded for this clonotype. The chain has TRBV27 and TRBJ1-2, with 8 bases lining up with TRBD1. The V segment lost 5 bases and the J segment 2 bases; nucleotides outside the gene matches: 4. The CDR3 has 14 amino acids. From germline, CDR1 is MNHEY and CDR2 SMNVEV (reference sequence). This chain's CDR3 is CASSPNRGNYGYTF. CDR3 nucleotide sequence: TGTGCCAGCAGTCCGAACAGGGGGAACTATGGCTACACCTTC.

This clonotype showed up just a few times. The chain carries TRBV28 and TRBJ2-7; 9 nucleotides align to TRBD1. V shed 3 bases, J shed 4 bases, and the junction held 10 bases outside the gene matches. The CDR3 is made up of 16 amino acids. Germline V gives CDR1 MDHEN, CDR2 SYDVKM. The CDR3 sequence is CASSFPLQGASYEQYF. CDR3 sequence (DNA): TGTGCCAGCAGTTTTCCCCTACAGGGGGCGTCGTACGAGCAGTACTTC.

There are many counts of this clonotype. The gene calls are TRBV6-2 or TRBV6-3 and TRBJ2-3, with 7 bases lining up with TRBD1. V shed 5 bases and J 0 bases; nucleotides not matched to a gene: 2. The CDR3 length is 14 residues. The germline gives CDR1 MNHEY, CDR2 SVGEGT. The CDR3 is CASSRDSSTDTQYF. For the CDR3, the DNA is TGTGCCAGCAGTAGGGACAGCAGCACAGATACGCAGTATTTT.

This clonotype was detected many times. The rearrangement joins TRBV3-1 to TRBJ2-3, with D possibly being TRBD2 (6 bases). CDR3 length: 13 amino acids. Germline assignment: CDR1 LGHDT and CDR2 YNNKEL (reference sequence). V lost 8 bases and J lost 6, with 15 bases in between. The CDR3 DNA is TGTGCCAGCGCCGGTTACGGGAGTGATACGCAGTATTTT. This sequence encodes CASAGYGSDTQYF.

The chain links TRBV27 to TRBJ2-2; D unresolved. V was shortened by 3 bases and J by 3 bases, with 11 bases between the two germline ends. There are 15 residues in the CDR3. Germline assignment: CDR1 MNHEY and CDR2 SMNVEV (reference sequence). CDR3 amino acids: CASSLNRVDTGELFF. In DNA form, the CDR3 reads TGTGCCAGCAGTTTGAATAGGGTGGACACCGGGGAGCTGTTTTTT.

The rearrangement uses TRBV21-1 and TRBJ2-7; the table names TRBD1, a call not compared with the DNA. TRBV21-1 constitutes a pseudogene. This CDR3 spans 16 amino acids. CDR3 DNA: TGTGCCAGCAGCAAAGAGGTTGCGGGGACCCACTACGAGCAGTACTTC. Amino acid sequence: CASSKEVAGTHYEQYF.

This clonotype was recorded at least ten times. The rearrangement joins TRBV11-2 to TRBJ1-1; no reliable D call. Germline-derived CDR1 and CDR2 are SGHAT and FQNNGV. The V and J ends lost 1 base and 7 bases respectively, with 7 bases between them. The CDR3 spans 12 residues. CDR3 loop: CASSLVQNEAFF. CDR3 nucleotide sequence: TGTGCCAGCAGCTTAGTGCAGAATGAAGCTTTCTTT.

This clonotype was detected many times. The chain employs TRBV7-9 and TRBJ1-1; D is undetermined. CDR3 length equals 14 residues. Germline V gene lookup returns CDR1 SEHNR and CDR2 FQNEAQ (reference sequence). The V end was cut by 3 bases, the J end by 2 bases, with 10 bases between. In nucleotides, the CDR3 is TGTGCCAGCAGCTTTGCCCAGGAAAACACTGAAGCTTTCTTT. Its protein is CASSFAQENTEAFF.

The sample holds many counts of this clonotype. The rearrangement uses TRBV6-2 or TRBV6-3 and TRBJ2-7; TRBD1 might be the D (7 bases). This CDR3 region has 15 residues. Germline CDR1 reads MNHEY; CDR2 reads SVGEGT. V lost 5 bases and J lost 4, with 18 bases in between. CDR3 nucleotides: TGTGCCAGCAGTCTAGGACAGGACTACAGGTACGAGCAGTACTTC. Translation gives CASSLGQDYRYEQYF.

In this sample, this clonotype turned up a few times. The chain couples TRBV3-1 to TRBJ1-1; D not certain. CDR1 LGHDT and CDR2 YNNKEL come from the germline V gene (reference sequence). Trimming removed 2 bases from V and 1 base from J, with 8 bases in between. This CDR3 region has 14 residues. DNA for the CDR3: TGTGCCAGCAGCCAACATCATGGGAACACTGAAGCTTTCTTT. Translating it yields CASSQHHGNTEAFF.

This clonotype came up many times. The chain has TRBV18 and TRBJ2-3; 10 bases fit TRBD1. J gave up 7 bases and V 3 bases, and 10 bases lay outside the gene matches. The CDR3 is 16 residues long. Per germline, CDR1 KGHSH and CDR2 LQKENI. The CDR3 bases are TGTGCCAGCTCACCCTTACCCGGGACAGGGGTTAATACGCAGTATTTT. This gives the protein CASSPLPGTGVNTQYF.

This clonotype has ten or more counts. The rearrangement joins TRBV6-5 to TRBJ1-2, with D maybe TRBD1 (5 bases). Trimming pared 0 bases from V and 6 bases from J, leaving 17 bases between. The germline gives CDR1 MNHEY, CDR2 SVGAGI. This CDR3 contains 16 residues. CDR3 residues: CASSYSGEQASNGYTF. The CDR3 DNA sequence: TGTGCCAGCAGTTACTCCGGAGAACAGGCGTCCAATGGCTACACCTTC.

This clonotype was seen many times. The chain has TRBV7-2 and TRBJ2-7, with unresolved D. The CDR3 is 13 residues long. The germline CDR1 and CDR2 sequences are SGHTA and FQGNSA. V lost 5 bases and J lost 2, with 10 bases in between. CDR3 DNA: TGTGCCAGCAGCCCCGCTGCGACCTACGAGCAGTACTTC. This codes for CASSPAATYEQYF.

This clonotype was seen many times. V is TRBV7-9 and J is TRBJ1-5, with D tentatively TRBD1 (6 bases). Germline V gives CDR1 SEHNR, CDR2 FQNEAQ (reference sequence). The CDR3 contains 15 residues. V was pared by 4 bases and J by 0 bases, with 10 bases between. This CDR3 is CASSSDRFSNQPQHF. The CDR3 region has the DNA TGTGCCAGCAGCTCCGACAGGTTTAGCAATCAGCCCCAGCATTTT.

This sequence joins TRBV12-3 or TRBV12-4 and TRBJ1-2, with TRBD1 as a possible D gene (6 bases). The V and J ends lost 3 bases and 4 bases respectively, with 15 bases between them. The CDR3 consists of 15 residues. The CDR3 here is CASSFTGTGGYGYTF. The CDR3 nucleotides are TGTGCCAGCAGTTTTACAGGGACTGGAGGCTATGGCTACACCTTC.

This clonotype was counted ten times or more. The V call is TRBV28, the J call TRBJ2-3; 9 bases are shared with TRBD1. The V and J ends lost 1 base and 4 bases, in that order; junction bases with no gene match: 6. The length of the CDR3 is 16 residues. Germline V gene lookup returns CDR1 MDHEN and CDR2 SYDVKM. In nucleotides, the CDR3 is TGTGCCAGCAGTTTATATAGGACAGGGGTCCCAGATACGCAGTATTTT. Protein: CASSLYRTGVPDTQYF.